Below, 3 T cell receptor beta chains from the same sample are listed, as sequenced in a study of cytomegalovirus exposure and HLA in healthy donors. Produced via immunoSEQ multiplex PCR; TCRdb's table is partial and in-frame only. The data show about 43,000 clones, 80% to 95% seen once. Source material: PBMCs. These receptor sequences come from a man aged 18 to 29 in good health and CMV-seronegative.

The J gene is TRBJ2-5, the V gene TRBV5-1; D perhaps matches TRBD1 (5 bases). V dropped 2 bases and J dropped 0 bases, with 11 bases sitting between them. From germline, CDR1 is SGHRS and CDR2 YFSETQ. CDR3 size: 15 residues. Here the CDR3 DNA reads TGCGCCAGCAGCTTAAGGGGCACGTACCAAGAGACCCAGTACTTC. Translated, it gives CASSLRGTYQETQYF.

The rearrangement links TRBV20-1 to TRBJ2-3; maybe TRBD1 (5 bases). The CDR3 length is 11 residues. In germline, CDR1 is DFQATT, CDR2 SNEGSKA (reference sequence). The CDR3 reads CTVGATDTQYF. The CDR3 DNA reads as TGCACGGTAGGGGCCACAGATACGCAGTATTTT.

The chain employs TRBV28 and TRBJ1-5; possibly TRBD1 for D (6 bases). Germline CDR1 is MDHEN and CDR2 is SYDVKM. V gave up 4 bases and J gave up 2 bases, with 9 bases separating them. This CDR3 is 14 amino acids long. The CDR3 reads CASSWTVRNQPQHF. The CDR3 nucleotides are TGTGCCAGCAGTTGGACAGTTCGCAATCAGCCCCAGCATTTT. The whole variable domain, filled in from reference TRBV28 and TRBJ1-5, reads DVKVTQSSRYLVKRTGEKVFLECVQDMDHENMFWYRQDPGLGLRLIYFSYDVKMKEKGDIPEGYSVSREKKERFSLILESASTNQTSMYLCASSWTVRNQPQHFGDGTRLSIL.